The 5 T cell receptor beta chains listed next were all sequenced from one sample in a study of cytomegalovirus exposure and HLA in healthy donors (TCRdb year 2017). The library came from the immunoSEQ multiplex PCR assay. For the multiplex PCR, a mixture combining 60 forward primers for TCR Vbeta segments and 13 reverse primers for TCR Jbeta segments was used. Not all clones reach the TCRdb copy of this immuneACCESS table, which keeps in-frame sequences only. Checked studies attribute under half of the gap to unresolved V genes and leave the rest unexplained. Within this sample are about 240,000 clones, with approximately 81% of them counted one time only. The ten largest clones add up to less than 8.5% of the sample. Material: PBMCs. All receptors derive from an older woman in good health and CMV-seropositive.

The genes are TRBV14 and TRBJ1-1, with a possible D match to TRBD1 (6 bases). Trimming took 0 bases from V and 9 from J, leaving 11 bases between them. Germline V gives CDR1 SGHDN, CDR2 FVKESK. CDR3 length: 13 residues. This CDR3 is CASSQDYRVKAFF. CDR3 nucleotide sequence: TGTGCCAGCAGCCAAGATTACAGGGTGAAAGCTTTCTTT.

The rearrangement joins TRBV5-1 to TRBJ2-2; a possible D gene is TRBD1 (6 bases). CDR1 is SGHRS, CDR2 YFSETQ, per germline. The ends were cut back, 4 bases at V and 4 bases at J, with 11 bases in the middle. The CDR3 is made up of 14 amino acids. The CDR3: CASSPQGPTGELFF. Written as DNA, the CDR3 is TGCGCCAGCAGCCCGCAGGGGCCCACCGGGGAGCTGTTTTTT. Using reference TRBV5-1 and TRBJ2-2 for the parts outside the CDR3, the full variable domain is KAGVTQTPRYLIKTRGQQVTLSCSPISGHRSVSWYQQTPGQGLQFLFEYFSETQRNKGNFPGRFSGRQFSNSRSEMNVSTLELGDSALYLCASSPQGPTGELFFGEGSRLTVL.

In DNA form, the CDR3 reads TGCGCCAGCAGCTTGGCCCTAGAGGATACGCAGTATTTT. Protein product: CASSLALEDTQYF. The chain joins TRBV5-1 to TRBJ2-3; D unclear. The CDR3 loop spans 13 amino acids. Looked up from germline, CDR1 is SGHRS and CDR2 is YFSETQ. V gave up 0 bases and J gave up 6 bases, with 8 bases separating them.

The CDR3 is CASAGGMTYTDTQYF. CDR3 nucleotides: TGTGCCAGCGCCGGCGGGATGACGTACACAGATACGCAGTATTTT. The genes are TRBV6-1 and TRBJ2-3; D possibly corresponds to TRBD2 (6 bases). Trimming removed 8 bases at V and 2 bases at J, with 17 bases between. The CDR3 has 15 residues. Germline CDR1 MNHNS, CDR2 SASEGT.

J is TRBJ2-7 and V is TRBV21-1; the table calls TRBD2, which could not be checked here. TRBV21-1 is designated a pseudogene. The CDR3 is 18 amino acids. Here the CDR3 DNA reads TGTGCCAGCAGCAAAACGGGGCTAGCGGGTCCTAAATGCTACGAGCAGTACTTC. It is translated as CASSKTGLAGPKCYEQYF.